These 29 T cell receptor beta chains were all obtained from the same sample, sequenced in a study of cytomegalovirus exposure and HLA in healthy donors. A multiplex PCR was run with 60 Vbeta primers and 13 Jbeta primers. The data were produced by immunoSEQ multiplex PCR, yet TCRdb's version contains in-frame clones alone and is incomplete. The sample consists of 100,000 to 150,000 clones, more than 15% of them appearing once. What was sequenced was PBMCs. All receptors come from a female donor in good health and CMV-seropositive.

This clone was observed a handful of times. The V and J genes are TRBV4-3 and TRBJ2-3; possible D gene TRBD2, 6 bases. Trimming left V 1 base short and J 0 bases short, with 11 bases between. Per germline, CDR1 LGHNA and CDR2 YSLEER. The CDR3 runs to 16 residues. The CDR3 coding sequence is TGCGCCAGCAGCCAAGGGTCTAGCGTTAGCACAGATACGCAGTATTTT. This translates into CASSQGSSVSTDTQYF.

The chain employs TRBV2 and TRBJ2-5; 7 nucleotides agree with TRBD1. CDR3 size: 13 residues. The germline V gene has CDR1 SNHLY and CDR2 FYNNEI. The trim removed 9 bases at V and 2 bases at J, leaving 6 bases unmatched. The CDR3 sequence is CARRPGQQETQYF. DNA of the CDR3: TGTGCCAGACGCCCGGGACAGCAAGAGACCCAGTACTTC.

This sequence joins TRBV27 and TRBJ1-3; D is unclear. The germline V gene has CDR1 MNHEY and CDR2 SMNVEV (reference sequence). The CDR3 covers 16 residues. The V and J ends lost 6 bases and 0 bases respectively, with 15 bases between them. The CDR3 coding sequence is TGTGCCAGCAGGGGCCACGTGGGCAACTCTGGAAACACCATATATTTT. It specifies CASRGHVGNSGNTIYF.

This clone appeared a few times. This rearrangement joins TRBV2 to TRBJ2-1; TRBD2 matches at 7 bases. The ends lost 5 bases at V and 7 bases at J; junction bases unmatched: 8. The CDR3 is made up of 14 amino acids. CDR1 SNHLY and CDR2 FYNNEI come from the germline V gene. CDR3 sequence reads: CASSTAWRGNEQFF. CDR3 coding DNA: TGTGCCAGCAGTACGGCCTGGCGGGGGAATGAGCAGTTCTTC. The whole variable domain, remainder taken from reference TRBV2 and TRBJ2-1, is EPEVTQTPSHQVTQMGQEVILRCVPISNHLYFYWYRQILGQKVEFLVSFYNNEISEKSEIFDDQFSVERPDGSNFTLKIRSTKLEDSAMYFCASSTAWRGNEQFFGPGTRLTVL.

The chain couples TRBV6-1 to TRBJ2-1; TRBD1 aligns across 8 bases. The germline CDR1 and CDR2 sequences are MNHNS and SASEGT. This CDR3 contains 13 residues. V gave up 2 bases and J gave up 14 bases; unmatched junction bases: 8. The CDR3 nucleotides are TGTGCCAGCAGTGAAACTTCAGACAGGGGAAAGTTCTTC. Protein sequence: CASSETSDRGKFF.

The rearrangement links TRBV4-2 to TRBJ2-7; D ambiguous. The germline V gene has CDR1 LGHNA and CDR2 YNFKEQ. This CDR3 comprises 11 residues. V gave up 4 bases and J gave up 7 bases, with 8 bases separating them. CDR3 sequence (DNA): TGTGCCAGCAGCCGCGGTCGGGAGCAGTACTTC. It is translated as CASSRGREQYF.

This clone was counted only a few times. The rearrangement uses TRBV6-5 and TRBJ2-3; D remains unclear. Germline lookup yields CDR1 MNHEY and CDR2 SVGAGI. Deletions cut 0 bases from V and 1 base from J, with 8 bases between. The CDR3 has 15 amino acids. CDR3 loop: CASSYSIQGTDTQYF. DNA for the CDR3: TGTGCCAGCAGTTACTCGATCCAGGGCACAGATACGCAGTATTTT.

This clone has only a few counts. The J gene is TRBJ1-3, the V gene TRBV4-3; 7 bases map to TRBD1. After removal of 6 bases from V and 2 bases from J, the junction contained 7 bases not matched to a gene. The CDR3 is 15 amino acids. Germline V gene lookup returns CDR1 LGHNA and CDR2 YSLEER. The CDR3 reads CASRDGDSAGNTIYF. The CDR3 DNA is TGCGCCAGCAGGGACGGGGACAGCGCTGGAAACACCATATATTTT.

This clone was seen only a few times. This chain connects TRBV4-1 to TRBJ2-5, with a tentative D call TRBD2 (6 bases). This CDR3 spans 17 amino acids. Germline loops: CDR1 MGHRA, CDR2 YSYEKL. V gave up 4 bases and J gave up 1 base, with 19 bases separating them. CDR3 DNA sequence: TGCGCCAGCAGCCCCATGGATTGGGGAGGATTCCAAGAGACCCAGTACTTC. Encoded protein: CASSPMDWGGFQETQYF.

V gene TRBV5-6 combines with J gene TRBJ2-7, with 10 bases aligning to TRBD2. The CDR3 spans 17 residues. With 6 bases clipped from V and 4 bases from J, the junction kept 16 bases outside the gene matches. Germline values: CDR1 SGHDT, CDR2 YYEEEE. The CDR3 protein is CASNSHLSGRYIYEQYF. CDR3 coding DNA: TGTGCCAGCAACTCCCATCTTAGCGGGAGGTACATTTACGAGCAGTACTTC.

The chain couples TRBV6-4 to TRBJ1-1; possibly TRBD1 for D (5 bases). Germline CDR1 and CDR2: MRHNA and SNTAGT. CDR3 length: 14 residues. V was shortened by 6 bases and J by 3 bases, with 14 bases between the two germline ends. This chain's CDR3 is CASRARGEDTEAFF. DNA of the CDR3: TGTGCCAGCAGGGCCCGGGGGGAGGACACTGAAGCTTTCTTT.

This chain links TRBV10-3 with TRBJ2-7; TRBD2 agrees at 7 bases. Trimming at V came to 3 bases and at J to 0 bases, leaving 5 bases not matched to a gene. Germline V gene data show CDR1 as ENHRY and CDR2 as SYGVKD. This CDR3 region has 15 residues. CDR3: CAISDISGISYEQYF. The DNA of the CDR3 is TGTGCCATCAGTGATATCAGCGGGATCTCCTACGAGCAGTACTTC.

The table lists this clone with a few counts. This chain links TRBV18 with TRBJ2-7, with D perhaps TRBD1 (5 bases). V lost 4 bases and J 3 bases, leaving 16 bases between the germline ends. Germline V gene data show CDR1 as KGHSH and CDR2 as LQKENI. The CDR3 totals 15 residues. The DNA for the CDR3 is TGTGCCAGCTCACGACTTCCCCAGGGTGTCTACGAGCAGTACTTC. Translated: CASSRLPQGVYEQYF.

This CDR3 is CSVTDQPYRNHEQFF. The CDR3 DNA is TGCAGCGTTACTGACCAACCATACAGGAACCATGAGCAGTTCTTC. V usage is TRBV29-1 and J usage is TRBJ2-1; TRBD1 is a possible D gene (5 bases). Trimming stripped 5 bases from V and 8 bases from J, with 22 bases between. The CDR3 extends over 15 amino acids. CDR1 and CDR2 (germline): SQVTM, ANQGSEA.

The J gene is TRBJ2-2, the V gene TRBV5-1, with D possibly being TRBD1 (6 bases). The CDR3 spans 16 residues. V was pared by 4 bases and J by 3 bases, with 16 bases between. CDR1 and CDR2 (germline): SGHRS, YFSETQ. The CDR3 reads CASSPRGQTDTGELFF. In DNA form, the CDR3 reads TGCGCCAGCAGCCCGAGAGGACAGACTGACACCGGGGAGCTGTTTTTT. Full variable domain (missing parts from reference TRBV5-1 and TRBJ2-2): KAGVTQTPRYLIKTRGQQVTLSCSPISGHRSVSWYQQTPGQGLQFLFEYFSETQRNKGNFPGRFSGRQFSNSRSEMNVSTLELGDSALYLCASSPRGQTDTGELFFGEGSRLTVL.

In nucleotides, the CDR3 is TGTGCCAGCAGCTTACCGGGACAGGACTACGAGCAGTACTTC. It yields the protein CASSLPGQDYEQYF. The rearrangement joins TRBV5-4 to TRBJ2-7, with 8 bases lining up with TRBD1. Per the germline V gene, CDR1 is SGHNT and CDR2 is YYREEE (reference sequence). V was pared by 2 bases and J by 3 bases, with 4 bases of the junction left unmatched. The CDR3 contains 14 residues. Drawing the rest from reference TRBV5-4 and TRBJ2-7, the complete variable domain is ETGVTQSPTHLIKTRGQQVTLRCSSQSGHNTVSWYQQALGQGPQFIFQYYREEENGRGNFPPRFSGLQFPNYSSELNVNALELDDSALYLCASSLPGQDYEQYFGPGTRLTVT.

This chain links TRBV5-5 with TRBJ2-5, with D possibly TRBD2 on 6 matching bases. V lost 2 bases and J lost 1, with 12 bases in between. The CDR3 has 15 amino acids. Per germline, CDR1 SGHKS and CDR2 YYEKEE (reference sequence). CDR3 residues: CASSFRRGIQETQYF. As DNA, the CDR3 is TGTGCCAGCAGCTTTCGGCGGGGTATCCAAGAGACCCAGTACTTC. The whole variable domain, remainder taken from reference TRBV5-5 and TRBJ2-5, is DAGVTQSPTHLIKTRGQQVTLRCSPISGHKSVSWYQQVLGQGPQFIFQYYEKEERGRGNFPDRFSARQFPNYSSELNVNALLLGDSALYLCASSFRRGIQETQYFGPGTRLLVL.

This clone has a handful of counts. The chain recombines TRBV10-3 with TRBJ1-2, with D maybe TRBD1 (5 bases). This CDR3 has 16 amino acids. Germline V gives CDR1 ENHRY, CDR2 SYGVKD. Trimming took off 3 bases at V and 0 bases at J, with 14 bases between the two ends. Written as DNA, the CDR3 is TGTGCCATCAGTGATGGGCAGGGCGGCACTAACTATGGCTACACCTTC. As protein: CAISDGQGGTNYGYTF.

V gene TRBV28 combines with J gene TRBJ1-1; possible D gene TRBD1, 6 bases. V was trimmed by 1 base and J by 5 bases, leaving 8 bases between them. This CDR3 has 13 residues. The germline CDR1 and CDR2 sequences are MDHEN and SYDVKM. The CDR3 here is CASSLSQGTEAFF. DNA of the CDR3: TGTGCCAGCAGTTTATCCCAGGGGACTGAAGCTTTCTTT.

DNA of the CDR3: TGTGCCAGCAGTGAACTTAGCACAGATACGCAGTATTTT. Protein product: CASSELSTDTQYF. The rearrangement links TRBV27 to TRBJ2-3; D is unresolved. From germline, CDR1 is MNHEY and CDR2 SMNVEV (reference sequence). The CDR3 sequence is 13 residues long. V lost 5 bases and J 0 bases, leaving 6 bases between the germline ends.

The rearrangement joins TRBV5-1 to TRBJ2-7; 7 bases agree with TRBD2. CDR1 is SGHRS and CDR2 is YFSETQ in the germline V gene. Germline trimming cut 0 bases from V and 3 bases from J; bases unmatched to any gene: 3. CDR3 length: 14 amino acids. The chain's CDR3 is CASSLDGGSYEQYF. CDR3 DNA sequence: TGCGCCAGCAGCTTGGATGGCGGGAGCTACGAGCAGTACTTC.

The chain links TRBV7-2 to TRBJ2-7; 8 bases align to TRBD1. This CDR3 has 19 amino acids. Germline assignment: CDR1 SGHTA and CDR2 FQGNSA. V trimming: 6 bases; J trimming: 0 bases; junction bases outside the gene matches: 19. The CDR3 protein is CASSRPGTGYKYSSYEQYF. In DNA form, the CDR3 reads TGTGCCAGCAGTCGGCCCGGGACAGGTTATAAGTATAGCTCCTACGAGCAGTACTTC.

This clone was seen a handful of times. The chain couples TRBV4-3 to TRBJ2-5; a possible D gene is TRBD1 (6 bases). Germline V gives CDR1 LGHNA, CDR2 YSLEER. The CDR3 length is 19 residues. V gave up 0 bases and J gave up 3 bases, with 23 bases separating them. The CDR3 protein is CASSQDKSGSGAVEETQYF. The CDR3 DNA reads as TGCGCCAGCAGCCAAGATAAAAGTGGTTCAGGGGCGGTGGAAGAGACCCAGTACTTC.

This clone was seen a few times. The gene calls are TRBV5-6 and TRBJ2-3; maybe TRBD1 (6 bases). From germline, CDR1 is SGHDT and CDR2 YYEEEE. V shed 1 base and J shed 5 bases, with 8 bases lying between them. The CDR3 has 13 residues. The CDR3 bases are TGTGCCAGCAGCTTGCAGGGGCTAGATACGCAGTATTTT. Translated: CASSLQGLDTQYF. Combining the CDR3 with reference TRBV5-6 and TRBJ2-3 gives the whole variable domain DAGVTQSPTHLIKTRGQQVTLRCSPKSGHDTVSWYQQALGQGPQFIFQYYEEEERQRGNFPDRFSGHQFPNYSSELNVNALLLGDSALYLCASSLQGLDTQYFGPGTRLTVL.

This clone was found a few times. V is TRBV6-5 and J is TRBJ1-2, with D possibly matching TRBD1 (5 bases). CDR1 is MNHEY and CDR2 is SVGAGI in the germline V gene. Trimming pared 5 bases from V and 8 bases from J, leaving 15 bases between. The CDR3 spans 13 residues. The CDR3 here is CASSTTWGEGYTF. The CDR3 DNA follows: TGTGCCAGCAGTACTACATGGGGGGAGGGCTACACCTTC.

The rearrangement links TRBV28 to TRBJ2-2; D might be TRBD1 (5 bases). Trimming pared 2 bases from V and 6 bases from J, leaving 16 bases between. Per the germline V gene, CDR1 is MDHEN and CDR2 is SYDVKM. This CDR3 comprises 16 residues. The CDR3 nucleotides are TGTGCCAGCAGTTTAATCCCCGCAGGGATTGCCGGGGAGCTGTTTTTT. Its translation: CASSLIPAGIAGELFF.

The rearrangement links TRBV7-2 to TRBJ2-1; the D gene is possibly TRBD1 (7 bases). CDR3 length equals 12 residues. Germline V gives CDR1 SGHTA, CDR2 FQGNSA. V lost 4 bases and J 12 bases, leaving 13 bases between the germline ends. CDR3 coding DNA: TGTGCCAGCAGCTATAGCAGGGGGGTGCAGTTCTTC. Its translation is CASSYSRGVQFF.

There are a few counts of this clone. This chain links TRBV6-1 with TRBJ2-7, with a possible D match to TRBD2 (6 bases). The germline V gene encodes CDR1 MNHNS and CDR2 SASEGT. The CDR3 loop spans 14 amino acids. The ends were cut back, 1 base at V and 5 bases at J, with 12 bases in the middle. The CDR3 here is CASSEGQGGNEQYF. CDR3 sequence (DNA): TGTGCCAGCAGTGAAGGGCAGGGCGGGAACGAGCAGTACTTC.

The CDR3 reads CASSQGASGSGETQYF. Written as DNA, the CDR3 is TGTGCCAGCAGCCAGGGGGCTAGCGGGAGCGGTGAGACCCAGTACTTC. This rearrangement joins TRBV7-8 to TRBJ2-5; 10 bases match TRBD2. Germline CDR1 is SGHVS and CDR2 is FQNEAQ. This CDR3 is 16 amino acids long. Trimming took 5 bases from V and 5 from J; bases not matched to a gene: 11.